This T cell receptor (beta chain) was sequenced in a study of blood T cell repertoires in COVID-19. Overall study: T cells, B-cell-depleted T cells, or PBMCs provided the cDNA or gDNA that served as material.

CDR3 length: 15 residues. Looked up from germline, CDR1 is MDHEN and CDR2 is SYDVKM. V was pared by 5 bases and J by 5 bases, with 15 bases between. Authors' analysis steps: Reference gene primer amplification gave estimated nucleated cell counts. Some clones are missing from TCRdb's copy, which holds only in-frame ones; the method was immunoSEQ multiplex PCR. For V, J and clone size, that table is used; D and trimming come from the DNA. The sample holds 150,000 to 200,000 clones, roughly 80% seen once. The sequence came from a man aged 60-69 years with active or convalescent COVID-19. The sequenced material came from peripheral blood. This chain links TRBV28 with TRBJ1-4, with a weak D call TRBD1 (5 bases). This CDR3 is CASSTGSRTNEKLFF. The CDR3 bases are TGTGCCAGCAGTACAGGCTCGAGGACGAATGAAAAACTGTTTTTT.